Below are 21 T cell receptor beta chains sequenced from a single sample in a study of T cell changes during pregnancy in multiple sclerosis. Here immunoSEQ multiplex PCR was the method, and the copy in TCRdb shows in-frame clones only, minus some. The sample has 70,000 to 100,000 clones, approximately 92% seen once; the top ten hold around 1.4%. The sequencing used peripheral blood, collected in the third trimester of pregnancy. The receptors come from a female donor in good health, enrolled as a control in a pregnancy study.

V usage is TRBV27 and J usage is TRBJ2-7, with TRBD2 matching 10 bases. The CDR3 is 14 residues long. The trim removed 5 bases at V and 3 bases at J, leaving 4 bases unmatched. CDR1 MNHEY and CDR2 SMNVEV come from the germline V gene (reference sequence). CDR3 nucleotides: TGTGCCAGCAGTGTCCAGCGGGAGGGCTACGAGCAGTACTTC. It translates to CASSVQREGYEQYF.

The rearrangement links TRBV27 to TRBJ1-2; TRBD1 is a possible D gene (6 bases). V lost 2 bases and J 7 bases, leaving 8 bases between the germline ends. The CDR3 runs 12 residues. Germline loops: CDR1 MNHEY, CDR2 SMNVEV (reference sequence). The CDR3 region is CASSLRGGGYTF. CDR3 DNA: TGTGCCAGCAGTTTAAGAGGGGGTGGCTACACCTTC.

This chain joins TRBV19 and TRBJ2-2; TRBD2 matches 10 bases. Germline loops: CDR1 LNHDA, CDR2 SQIVND (reference sequence). V trimming: 7 bases; J trimming: 6 bases; junction bases outside the gene matches: 8. The CDR3 sequence is 15 residues long. The DNA of the CDR3 is TGTGCCAGTAAGGAGCTAGCGGGAGAATCCGGGGAGCTGTTTTTT. Its protein is CASKELAGESGELFF.

The V and J genes are TRBV29-1 and TRBJ2-1; 7 nucleotides agree with TRBD2. This CDR3 has 16 amino acids. Trimming removed 7 bases from V and 3 bases from J; junction bases left unmatched: 15. Looked up from germline, CDR1 is SQVTM and CDR2 is ANQGSEA. The CDR3 protein is CSARQGFGDYYNEQFF. In nucleotides, the CDR3 is TGCAGCGCAAGGCAGGGTTTTGGGGACTACTACAATGAGCAGTTCTTC.

This rearrangement joins TRBV19 to TRBJ1-2; 8 nucleotides align to TRBD1. After removal of 5 bases from V and 4 bases from J, the junction contained 6 bases not matched to a gene. The length of the CDR3 is 14 residues. CDR1 and CDR2 from the germline V gene are LNHDA and SQIVND (reference sequence). The CDR3 DNA reads TGTGCCAGTAGTGGAGACAGGGGTAGCTATGGCTACACCTTC. This translates into CASSGDRGSYGYTF.

The genes are TRBV6-5 and TRBJ1-4; D perhaps matches TRBD1 (5 bases). CDR1 is MNHEY and CDR2 is SVGAGI in the germline V gene. The V and J ends lost 8 bases and 1 base respectively, with 8 bases between them. This CDR3 is 13 amino acids long. In DNA, the CDR3 is TGTGCCAGCTCCAGGGAAACTAATGAAAAACTGTTTTTT. Protein sequence: CASSRETNEKLFF.

The genes are TRBV30 and TRBJ2-7; weak D call: TRBD2 (7 bases). From germline, CDR1 is GTSNPN and CDR2 SVGIG (reference sequence). The CDR3 runs 14 residues. The DNA of the CDR3 is TGTGCTGGGGCGGGGGCTAGCGGATACTACGAGCAGTACTTC. Its protein is CAGAGASGYYEQYF.

This clone was seen once. V usage is TRBV15 and J usage is TRBJ1-2; TRBD1 aligns across 7 bases. Germline V lookup: CDR1 LNHNV, CDR2 YYDKDF (reference sequence). This CDR3 contains 15 residues. Germline trimming cut 0 bases from V and 8 bases from J; bases unmatched to any gene: 9. The CDR3 sequence is CATSRDLWQGDGYTF. Here the CDR3 DNA reads TGTGCCACCAGCAGAGATCTATGGCAGGGGGACGGCTACACCTTC.

The V and J genes are TRBV21-1 and TRBJ1-1; the tabulated D call, TRBD1, remains unverified against the DNA. TRBV21-1 is labeled a pseudogene. The CDR3 spans 14 residues. CDR3 coding DNA: TGTGCCAGCAGCGAACAGGGGGCCCTCACTGAAGCTTTCTTT. Protein product: CASSEQGALTEAFF.

This clone was counted once. This chain links TRBV28 with TRBJ2-5; 10 bases align to TRBD2. The CDR3 has 17 residues. Trimming cost V 5 bases and J 1 base; bases outside gene matches: 10. In germline, CDR1 is MDHEN, CDR2 SYDVKM. CDR3 protein: CASSPSGLAVAQETQYF. The CDR3 DNA reads as TGTGCCAGCAGTCCCTCCGGACTAGCGGTCGCCCAAGAGACCCAGTACTTC.

The genes are TRBV23-1 and TRBJ2-7; D might be TRBD2 (6 bases). TRBV23-1 is given ORF status, its function remaining uncertain. Trimming shortened V by 5 bases and J by 6 bases, and 20 bases separated the two germline ends. The CDR3 extends over 15 amino acids. The DNA for the CDR3 is TGCGCCAGCAGTACCCCGACTAGTAGAGGGCCCGAGCAGTACTTC. This gives the protein CASSTPTSRGPEQYF.

This sequence joins TRBV2 and TRBJ2-5; D perhaps matches TRBD1 (6 bases). The CDR3 contains 14 residues. The germline V gene has CDR1 SNHLY and CDR2 FYNNEI. Trimming removed 5 bases from V and 7 bases from J, with 17 bases in between. The CDR3 reads CASSTGHRSGTQYF. As DNA, the CDR3 is TGTGCCAGCAGTACGGGACACCGGTCCGGGACCCAGTACTTC.

The rearrangement joins TRBV6-4 to TRBJ2-3; 7 bases are shared with TRBD1. CDR1 is MRHNA, CDR2 SNTAGT, per germline. This CDR3 region has 14 residues. J gave up 0 bases and V 6 bases, and 3 bases lay outside the gene matches. CDR3: CASSQTGSTDTQYF. DNA for the CDR3: TGTGCCAGCAGCCAGACAGGGAGCACAGATACGCAGTATTTT.

The chain carries TRBV5-6 and TRBJ2-7; 8 nucleotides match TRBD1. Trimming cost V 1 base and J 4 bases; bases outside gene matches: 10. The CDR3 covers 16 residues. Germline CDR1 and CDR2: SGHDT and YYEEEE. CDR3 DNA sequence: TGTGCCAGCAGCTTGAGGTCTGGCAGGGGGCGATACGAGCAGTACTTC. Protein product: CASSLRSGRGRYEQYF.

This clone was counted once. The V gene is TRBV15, the J gene TRBJ2-3; 8 bases are shared with TRBD2. Germline lookup yields CDR1 LNHNV and CDR2 YYDKDF (reference sequence). V trimming: 2 bases; J trimming: 6 bases; junction bases outside the gene matches: 16. The CDR3 runs to 18 residues. The CDR3: CATSRSLGTREATDTQYF. The DNA of the CDR3 is TGTGCCACCAGCAGATCCCTAGGGACTAGGGAGGCGACGGATACGCAGTATTTT.

In nucleotides, the CDR3 is TGTGCCAGCAGCTTAAAGCAGGGAGGCGGCTACACCTTC. Its protein product is CASSLKQGGGYTF. This chain connects TRBV7-8 to TRBJ1-2, with D possibly TRBD1 on 5 matching bases. Germline V gives CDR1 SGHVS, CDR2 FQNEAQ. The CDR3 is made up of 13 amino acids. V was trimmed by 2 bases and J by 8 bases, leaving 12 bases between them.

The chain uses TRBV7-9 and TRBJ1-1; 10 bases line up with TRBD1. The ends lost 6 bases at V and 4 bases at J; junction bases unmatched: 2. Germline assignment: CDR1 SEHNR and CDR2 FQNEAQ (reference sequence). There are 13 residues in the CDR3. CDR3 loop: CASSGQGGTEAFF. CDR3 sequence (DNA): TGTGCCAGCAGTGGACAGGGGGGCACTGAAGCTTTCTTT.

This chain uses TRBV2 with TRBJ2-3, with D perhaps matching TRBD2 (6 bases). This CDR3 comprises 14 residues. Germline V CDR1 and CDR2: SNHLY, FYNNEI. With 6 bases removed from V and 2 bases from J, the gap between germline ends came to 12 bases. CDR3 DNA sequence: TGTGCCAGCAGGGTGGCTAGCGCCACAGATACGCAGTATTTT. It encodes CASRVASATDTQYF.

The table lists this clone with a count of one. The chain couples TRBV5-6 to TRBJ2-1; 8 nucleotides line up with TRBD2. CDR1 is SGHDT, CDR2 YYEEEE, per germline. The CDR3 is 16 amino acids. Unmatched junction bases numbered 4, after V lost 0 bases and J lost 2 bases. CDR3 sequence (DNA): TGTGCCAGCAGCTTGGATTCGGGACTAGCCTACAATGAGCAGTTCTTC. Translation gives CASSLDSGLAYNEQFF.

This chain joins TRBV5-1 and TRBJ2-1, with D tentatively TRBD2 (6 bases). V was clipped by 0 bases and J by 13 bases, with 17 bases between them. The CDR3 length is 14 residues. Germline assignment: CDR1 SGHRS and CDR2 YFSETQ. The CDR3 region is CASSLGPGGKGQFF. The CDR3 nucleotides read TGCGCCAGCAGCTTGGGTCCCGGCGGGAAGGGACAGTTCTTC.

This clone appeared a single time. J is TRBJ2-3 and V is TRBV5-1, with 10 bases that match TRBD2. After removal of 0 bases from V and 2 bases from J, the junction contained 6 bases not matched to a gene. The CDR3 contains 17 residues. Germline loops: CDR1 SGHRS, CDR2 YFSETQ. As DNA, the CDR3 is TGCGCCAGCAGCTTGGAAGGACTAGCGGCCCTCACAGATACGCAGTATTTT. Translated, it gives CASSLEGLAALTDTQYF.